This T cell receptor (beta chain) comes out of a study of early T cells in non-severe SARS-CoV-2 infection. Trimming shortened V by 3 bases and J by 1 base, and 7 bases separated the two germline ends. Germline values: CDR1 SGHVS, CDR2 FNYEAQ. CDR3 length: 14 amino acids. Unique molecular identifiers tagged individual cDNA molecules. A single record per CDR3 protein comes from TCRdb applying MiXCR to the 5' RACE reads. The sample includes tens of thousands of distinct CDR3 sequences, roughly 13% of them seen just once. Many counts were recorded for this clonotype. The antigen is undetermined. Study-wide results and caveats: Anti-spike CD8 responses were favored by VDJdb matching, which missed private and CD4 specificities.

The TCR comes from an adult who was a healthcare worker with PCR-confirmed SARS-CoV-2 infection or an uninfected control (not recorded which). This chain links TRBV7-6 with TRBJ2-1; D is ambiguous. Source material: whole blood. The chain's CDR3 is CASSLQPSYNEQFF. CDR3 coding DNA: TGTGCCAGCAGCTTGCAGCCTTCCTACAATGAGCAGTTCTTC. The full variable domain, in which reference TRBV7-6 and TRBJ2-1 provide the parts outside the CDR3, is GAGVSQSPRYKVTKRGQDVALRCDPISGHVSLYWYRQALGQGPEFLTYFNYEAQQDKSGLPNDRFSAERPEGSISTLTIQRTEQRDSAMYRCASSLQPSYNEQFFGPGTRLTVL.